This note documents a single TCR beta chain sequence. This clone's antigen is unknown. No much larger clonotype is one base removed from it; base qualities were not supplied. This sample is part of a study of shared clonotypes between healthy human individuals (dated by TCRdb to 2018 to 2021). Context from the whole study: Two women and a few men aged 18 to 49 years were included in the cohort. Per donor, three plates each were used for CD4 naive and CD4 memory, two for CD8 naive, and one for CD8 memory. To estimate repertoire size and how much clonotype sharing occurs between individuals, the study deeply sequenced the blood TCR repertoires of 5 or 6 healthy adults. Different laboratories and diverse techniques were used to prepare libraries and sequence TCR repertoires, to increase sequencing depth and limit assay-specific biases. Between about 0.94 and 8.9 billion PBMCs per donor were obtained by leukapheresis.

V loses 3 bases of germline sequence and J loses 3 bases, and the interval between the two ends is 11 bases. Sequences LGHNA (CDR1) and YNFKEQ (CDR2) are obtained from the germline V gene. From its cysteine to its phenylalanine, the CDR3 spans 14 amino acids. The sequence is cut down to CDR3 DNA, 42 bases in frame from base 1. TCR CDR3 regions were amplified from genomic DNA by multiplex PCR using the deep immunoSEQ assay. For each cell subset, the extracted genomic DNA was distributed evenly across all wells of several immunoSEQ 96-well plates, and each plate served as one replicate. For sorted subsets, each replicate PCR was loaded with approximately 200 ng genomic DNA, equivalent to roughly 30,000 T cell genomes. The purified libraries were quantified using a Qubit 3.0 fluorometer, sized with a Bioanalyzer 2100, and then quantified again using the KAPA Library Quantification kit. A separate single-read 150-cycle Illumina NextSeq 550 flow cell was used to sequence each immunoSEQ 96-well plate. On the authors' methods: Because only junctional sequences without quality scores were contained in the immunoSEQ output, filtering matching that applied to full-length reads could not be performed. Sequences were annotated with PyIR, a Python wrapper for IgBLAST v1.9, and V/J genes and CDR3 were assigned using IMGT germline references. Reads were filtered out if the reads had weak V/J assignments (E-value above 1e-6), no CDR3, stop codons, out-of-frame junctions, or ambiguous translated residues. V3J clonotypes were defined as sequences sharing an identical inferred V gene, J gene, and CDR3 amino acid sequence. To compute the percentage overlap between repertoires, the number of shared unique clonotypes was divided by the size of the smaller repertoire. Three approaches were used to assess repertoire richness: RTK rarefaction, the Chao1 estimator, and Recon v2.1 estimates of unobserved clonotypes. For all TCRbeta clonotypes obtained by the gDNA method from a handful of donors, generation probabilities were computed with OLGA. This immuneACCESS table, as held by TCRdb, lists in-frame sequences with V and J called but not all clones. Of the missing ones, under half trace to an unresolved V gene in checked studies; the others have no known cause. That table supplies the V and J calls and clone size; D and trimming were determined from the DNA. This sample is represented by around 1.1 million clones; around three quarters of them were singletons. About 0.89% of the sample belongs to the ten largest clones.

What the authors observed across the whole study: Pairwise subsampling led to the expectation that sequencing depth would affect the degree of clonotype sharing among donors. Clonotypes shared by all four sorted-subset donors showed higher generation probabilities than non-shared clonotypes. Even with the large sequencing depth, rarefaction of the sorted-subset datasets indicated that sequencing was incomplete. Sharing across four donors was observed for approximately 5% of naive CD4, less than 4% of naive CD8, roughly 2.4% of memory CD4, and less than 0.45% of memory CD8 clonotypes. Larger estimated clonotype richness was generally found for naive subsets than for memory subsets. The small number of donors limited the genetic and exposure-history diversity represented. Only blood was sampled, and tissue TCR repertoires likely differ from those in blood.

Donors were healthy HIV-negative adults with no recently reported acute infections or vaccinations. Only Caucasian adults living in Nashville, Tennessee, USA were represented among the donors. Magnetic negative selection was used to enrich CD4+ T cells, after which naive cells were positively selected on CD45RA and the negative fraction became the memory subset. After blood collection by leukapheresis, PBMCs were isolated using Ficoll-Histopaque density gradient centrifugation and then cryopreserved in the vapor phase of liquid nitrogen. Purity and quantity of every magnetically sorted T cell population were checked by analytical flow cytometry. From each sorted fraction, genomic DNA was isolated and quantified by UV absorbance on a Nanodrop 2000c.

The chain was built from TRBV4-2 and TRBJ1-1; too little of a D gene remains to name it. The sequencing input was memory CD4+ T cells from PBMCs. The cell subset or site label for this specimen denotes: CD45RA-negative fraction. This TCR derives from a man aged 18 to 29 in good health. Some clones in this sample may be carry-over from other donors' samples. The CDR3 protein sequence reads: CASSHGEAHTEAFF. DNA sequence: TGTGCCAGCAGCCATGGGGAGGCGCACACTGAAGCTTTCTTT.